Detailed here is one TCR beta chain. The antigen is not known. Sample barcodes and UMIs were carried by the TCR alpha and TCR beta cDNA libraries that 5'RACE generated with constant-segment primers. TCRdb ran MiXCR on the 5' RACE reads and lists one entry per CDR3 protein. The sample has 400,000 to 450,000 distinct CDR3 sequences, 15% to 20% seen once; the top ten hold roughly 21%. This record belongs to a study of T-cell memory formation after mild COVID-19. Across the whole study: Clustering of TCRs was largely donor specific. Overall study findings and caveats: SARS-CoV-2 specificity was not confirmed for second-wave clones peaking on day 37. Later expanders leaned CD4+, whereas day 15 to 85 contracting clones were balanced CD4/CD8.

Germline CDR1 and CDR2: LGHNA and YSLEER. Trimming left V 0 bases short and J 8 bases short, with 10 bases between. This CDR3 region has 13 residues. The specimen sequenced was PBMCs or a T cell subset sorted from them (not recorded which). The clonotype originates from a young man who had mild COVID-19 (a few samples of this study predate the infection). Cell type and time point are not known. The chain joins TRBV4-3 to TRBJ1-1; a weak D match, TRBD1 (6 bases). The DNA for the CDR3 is TGCGCCAGCAGCCAAGATCTAGGGGGAGAAGCTTTCTTT. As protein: CASSQDLGGEAFF.